The 3 T cell receptor beta chains below all came from one sample that was sequenced in a study of T cell repertoires in cytomegalovirus infection. From the reads, TCRdb called clonotypes with MiXCR, one entry per CDR3 protein. Of around 340,000 distinct CDR3 sequences listed, 25% to 30% were seen once; the top ten hold over 15%. These receptors have no known antigen. The source material was cultured PBMCs, sampled from culture after CMV antigen stimulation. All receptors derive from a human donor in good health (CMV status not recorded). Some clones in this sample may be carry-over from other donors' samples.

The V gene is TRBV6-2 or TRBV6-3, the J gene TRBJ2-1; D is unresolved. Germline V gene data show CDR1 as MNHEY and CDR2 as SVGEGT. V lost 6 bases and J lost 9, with 12 bases in between. CDR3 length equals 12 residues. The CDR3 loop is CASRQHRIEQFF. CDR3 DNA: TGTGCCAGCAGGCAACACCGTATTGAGCAGTTCTTC.

This clonotype was seen once. This may stem from a read error, because a much larger clone lies one nucleotide away. The chain joins TRBV27 to TRBJ1-5; possibly TRBD1 for D (6 bases). CDR1 is MNHEY and CDR2 is SMNVEV in the germline V gene (reference sequence). The CDR3 is 16 residues long. Trimming took 2 bases from V and 0 from J, leaving 11 bases between them. CDR3 residues: CASSLNGQISNQPQHF. CDR3 sequence (DNA): TGTGCCAGCAGTTTAAATGGACAGATTAGCAATCAGCCCCAGCATTTT.

V usage is TRBV5-4 and J usage is TRBJ2-3; a possible D gene is TRBD2 (6 bases). This CDR3 is 14 amino acids long. Per germline, CDR1 SGHNT and CDR2 YYREEE (reference sequence). Trimming left V 5 bases short and J 1 base short, with 11 bases between. The CDR3 sequence is CASRPASGTDTQYF. The CDR3 DNA reads TGTGCCAGCAGGCCCGCTAGCGGCACAGATACGCAGTATTTT.